This TCR beta chain was profiled in a study of metastatic and nonmetastatic thyroid tumors. Looking at the study overall: The authors compared repertoires across blood and tumor or nodule tissue from malignant and benign thyroid patients.

None of the patients had undergone any treatment ahead of thyroid surgery. V lost 4 bases and J lost 9, with 17 bases in between. The CDR3 length is 14 residues. The germline gives CDR1 SGHNT, CDR2 YYREEE (reference sequence). General study results and limits: The reported finding was significantly higher TCR beta diversity in malignant thyroid tumors relative to benign nodules, in blood and tumor.

This clone appeared many times. Its target is not known. Under the authors' procedure: To classify distant metastasis in papillary thyroid cancer, a model was built from CDR3 differences across clinicopathological groups. TCRdb reprocessed the PCR reads via MiXCR. What appears here as the V and J calls and clone size reflects TCRdb's work, not the paper's. The sample contains about 19,000 clones, over 15% of which appear only once. The sequenced material came from blood. This sequence joins TRBV5-4 and TRBJ2-1, with a possible D match to TRBD2 (6 bases). This TCR was recovered from a male donor with papillary thyroid cancer or a benign thyroid nodule (not recorded which). Some clones in this sample may be carry-over from other donors' samples. The CDR3 is CASSPPSLEGEQFF. CDR3 nucleotides: TGTGCCAGCAGCCCACCCTCCCTGGAGGGTGAGCAGTTCTTC.